The entry below describes one T cell receptor (beta chain). Its antigen is not identified. TCRdb's copy holds only in-frame clones and misses some; the assay was immunoSEQ multiplex PCR. The sample has some 17,000 clones, around 91% seen once. This specimen comes from a study of T cells after posttransplantation cyclophosphamide. General observations from the study: After PTCy, TRB diversity resembled that of CNI/methotrexate controls. Blood and skin or GI T cell repertoires showed limited TRB overlap. Donor-recipient repertoire similarity was low at 1-2 months, rising over year one.

Cyclophosphamide on days +3 and +4 followed busulfan-fludarabine conditioning and a marrow graft. CDR3 length: 16 amino acids. Germline CDR1 and CDR2: MNHNY and SVGAGI (reference sequence). The trim removed 6 bases at V and 4 bases at J, leaving 11 bases unmatched. Sequenced here: CD4+ T cells sorted from blood, sampled after allogeneic stem cell transplant with posttransplant cyclophosphamide. The receptor was derived from a male patient between 60 and 69 years old who received an allogeneic stem cell transplant from a related donor and was CMV-positive. Some T cells may possibly be graft donor cells. This rearrangement joins TRBV6-6 to TRBJ2-2; 7 bases match TRBD1. In DNA, the CDR3 is TGTGCCAGCAGCCCCCAGGGGGAGCGAAGCACCGGGGAGCTGTTTTTT. It is translated as CASSPQGERSTGELFF.